One and the same sample provided the 18 T cell receptor beta chains below, sequenced in a study of blood T cell repertoires in COVID-19. TCRdb's copy holds only in-frame clones and misses some; the assay was immunoSEQ multiplex PCR. This sample has around 260,000 clones, with around 84% found just once. Sequenced input: peripheral blood. The receptors shown here come from a woman in her sixties or seventies with COVID-19, enrolled during active disease.

This chain connects TRBV11-1 to TRBJ1-1; D not resolved. Germline-derived CDR1 and CDR2 are SGHAT and FQDESV (reference sequence). This CDR3 contains 16 residues. The V end lost 2 bases, the J end lost 1 base, and 14 bases lay between the germline ends. The CDR3 DNA sequence: TGTGCCAGCAGCTTACGAGTCGGGGAGGGGAACACTGAAGCTTTCTTT. It is translated as CASSLRVGEGNTEAFF.

V and J are TRBV9 and TRBJ2-1; D remains ambiguous. Trimming removed 1 base at V and 4 bases at J, with 12 bases between. CDR3 length: 15 residues. CDR1 SGDLS and CDR2 YYNGEE come from the germline V gene. The CDR3 bases are TGTGCCAGCAGCGTAAGCACGGAGCTGTACAATGAGCAGTTCTTC. Protein: CASSVSTELYNEQFF. Full variable domain (rest looked up from reference TRBV9 and TRBJ2-1): DSGVTQTPKHLITATGQRVTLRCSPRSGDLSVYWYQQSLDQGLQFLIQYYNGEERAKGNILERFSAQQFPDLHSELNLSSLELGDSALYFCASSVSTELYNEQFFGPGTRLTVL.

This chain uses TRBV7-2 with TRBJ2-5; 9 positions agree with TRBD1. The CDR3 sequence is 15 residues long. Per germline, CDR1 SGHTA and CDR2 FQGNSA. V trimming: 1 base; J trimming: 4 bases; junction bases outside the gene matches: 4. The CDR3 nucleotides read TGTGCCAGCAGCTTAGGGGGGACAGGGATAGAGACCCAGTACTTC. Amino acids: CASSLGGTGIETQYF.

This chain joins TRBV9 and TRBJ2-1, with 11 bases that match TRBD2. Germline CDR1 is SGDLS and CDR2 is YYNGEE. The V and J ends lost 1 base and 5 bases, in that order; junction bases with no gene match: 5. The CDR3 sequence is 16 residues long. The CDR3: CASSVIAGGTHNEQFF. CDR3 coding DNA: TGTGCCAGCAGCGTAATAGCGGGAGGGACCCACAATGAGCAGTTCTTC.

This clone was counted only a few times. This rearrangement joins TRBV5-1 to TRBJ1-2; 7 bases are a match to TRBD1. The germline V gene encodes CDR1 SGHRS and CDR2 YFSETQ. CDR3 length: 15 amino acids. Trimming cost V 4 bases and J 5 bases; bases outside gene matches: 11. The CDR3 region is CASSTTGDIPYGYTF. Here the CDR3 DNA reads TGCGCCAGCAGCACCACAGGGGATATCCCTTATGGCTACACCTTC.

This sequence joins TRBV5-1 and TRBJ1-6, with TRBD1 identical over 8 bases. Per the germline V gene, CDR1 is SGHRS and CDR2 is YFSETQ. This CDR3 region has 15 residues. The V and J ends lost 2 bases and 8 bases, in that order; junction bases with no gene match: 6. The CDR3 sequence: CASSFTDRADSPLHF. The DNA for the CDR3 is TGCGCCAGCAGCTTCACGGACAGGGCGGATTCACCCCTCCACTTT.

V gene TRBV10-1 combines with J gene TRBJ2-7; possible D gene TRBD2, 7 bases. The V and J ends lost 2 bases and 10 bases respectively, with 15 bases between them. Germline V gene lookup returns CDR1 WNHNN and CDR2 SYGVQD (reference sequence). The length of the CDR3 is 13 residues. In nucleotides, the CDR3 is TGCGCCAGCAGTGAGGATCTTGGCGGGGGCCAGTACTTC. It codes for CASSEDLGGGQYF.

The CDR3 region is CASSQVTGVLEKLFF. As DNA, the CDR3 is TGTGCCAGCAGCCAAGTCACAGGGGTCCTAGAAAAACTGTTTTTT. The rearrangement links TRBV3-1 (or the pseudogene TRBV3-2) to TRBJ1-4; the match to TRBD1 covers 7 bases. The CDR3 covers 15 residues. CDR1 is LGHDT and CDR2 is YNNKEL in the germline V gene (reference sequence). The V segment lost 1 base and the J segment 8 bases; nucleotides outside the gene matches: 7.

A single count supports this clone. CDR3 sequence: CASIVAGGYEQYF. The CDR3 DNA is TGTGCCAGCATCGTAGCGGGAGGGTACGAGCAGTACTTC. This chain connects TRBV6-5 to TRBJ2-7, with TRBD2 identical over 11 bases. CDR1 and CDR2 (germline): MNHEY, SVGAGI. This CDR3 region has 13 residues. Trimming cost V 7 bases and J 4 bases; bases outside gene matches: 3.

This CDR3 is CASSLGTGYAETQYF. As DNA, the CDR3 is TGCGCCAGCAGCTTGGGGACAGGGTATGCAGAGACCCAGTACTTC. The gene calls are TRBV5-1 and TRBJ2-5, with 8 bases fitting TRBD1. The CDR3 has 15 residues. Looked up from germline, CDR1 is SGHRS and CDR2 is YFSETQ. Unmatched junction bases numbered 5, after V lost 0 bases and J lost 4 bases.

V usage is TRBV13 and J usage is TRBJ2-5, with 13 bases identical to TRBD2. CDR3 length equals 15 residues. CDR1 is PRHDT, CDR2 FYEKMQ, per germline (reference sequence). V shed 6 bases, J shed 2 bases, and the junction held 3 bases outside the gene matches. In nucleotides, the CDR3 is TGTGCCAGCAGGGGGGGACTAGCGGGACAAGAGACCCAGTACTTC. Residues: CASRGGLAGQETQYF.

The chain links TRBV6-1 to TRBJ2-4, with D maybe TRBD1 (6 bases). V lost 3 bases and J 6 bases, leaving 15 bases between the germline ends. The germline gives CDR1 MNHNS, CDR2 SASEGT. The CDR3 covers 15 residues. The CDR3 bases are TGTGCCAGCAGTGACCCTCTCGACAGGAGAAACATTCAGTACTTC. Its translation is CASSDPLDRRNIQYF.

The chain employs TRBV4-1 and TRBJ2-7, with 10 bases fitting TRBD1. The V and J ends lost 7 bases and 7 bases, in that order; junction bases with no gene match: 13. The CDR3 extends over 15 amino acids. The germline V gene encodes CDR1 MGHRA and CDR2 YSYEKL. CDR3 bases: TGCGCCAGCAACGATTGGGGACAGGGGTTAGGGGAGCAGTACTTC. Its protein is CASNDWGQGLGEQYF.

The chain couples TRBV5-8 to TRBJ1-4, with D possibly TRBD1 on 5 matching bases. V was cut by 0 bases and J by 8 bases, with 11 bases left in between. Per germline, CDR1 SGHTS and CDR2 YDEGEE. The CDR3 contains 14 residues. The CDR3 coding sequence is TGTGCCAGCAGCTTGGCGGGGGGAGTAGAAAAACTGTTTTTT. Residues: CASSLAGGVEKLFF.

The V and J genes are TRBV6-1 and TRBJ2-3, with a tentative D call TRBD2 (5 bases). The CDR3 consists of 13 residues. Trimming removed 2 bases from V and 5 bases from J, with 8 bases in between. From germline, CDR1 is MNHNS and CDR2 SASEGT. CDR3 sequence (DNA): TGTGCCAGCAGTGAAAGAAGCGGAGATACGCAGTATTTT. As protein: CASSERSGDTQYF.

The chain links TRBV11-3 to TRBJ2-1, with 10 nucleotides matching TRBD1. Germline CDR1 SGHNT, CDR2 YENEEA. This CDR3 has 15 amino acids. Unmatched junction bases numbered 12, after V lost 8 bases and J lost 8 bases. CDR3 sequence: CASAPSGTGADEQFF. The CDR3 nucleotides are TGTGCCAGCGCACCCAGTGGGACAGGGGCCGATGAGCAGTTCTTC.

The chain recombines TRBV7-2 with TRBJ2-7; D is unresolved. Germline V gene data show CDR1 as SGHTA and CDR2 as FQGNSA. The V end lost 1 base, the J end lost 2 bases, and 9 bases lay between the germline ends. CDR3 length: 14 amino acids. CDR3: CASSLGLPPYEQYF. The CDR3 DNA sequence: TGTGCCAGCAGCTTAGGTCTTCCCCCCTACGAGCAGTACTTC. Based on the CDR3 plus reference TRBV7-2 and TRBJ2-7, the full variable domain is GAGVSQSPSNKVTEKGKDVELRCDPISGHTALYWYRQSLGQGLEFLIYFQGNSAPDKSGLPSDRFSAERTGGSVSTLTIQRTQQEDSAVYLCASSLGLPPYEQYFGPGTRLTVT.

With regard to this clone: One end of the junction does not line up with germline, which may come from a read error. The chain links TRBV29-1 to TRBJ1-3; 7 bases align to TRBD1. Germline values: CDR1 SQVTM, CDR2 ANQGSEA. The CDR3 contains 16 residues. This chain's CDR3 is CSVEVRTGVGRNTIYF. DNA for the CDR3: TGCAGCGTAGAAGTTCGAACAGGGGTGGGAAGAAACACCATATATTTT. Full variable domain (outside the CDR3, taken from reference TRBV29-1 and TRBJ1-3): SAVISQKPSRDICQRGTSLTIQCQVDSQVTMMFWYRQQPGQSLTLIATANQGSEATYESGFVIDKFPISRPNLTFSTLTVSNMSPEDSSIYLCSVEVRTGVGRNTIYFGEGSWLTVV.